These T cell receptor beta chains were read from a single sample in a study of T cell repertoires in cytomegalovirus infection. Antigens of these TCRs are unknown. TCRdb reprocessed the reads with MiXCR, giving one entry per CDR3 protein. The sample holds 550,000 to 850,000 distinct CDR3 sequences, around 30% seen once. Sample: cultured PBMCs, taken from culture after CMV antigen stimulation. Receptor source: a human donor in good health (CMV status not recorded). Some clones in this sample may be carry-over from other donors' samples. Each CDR3 is given with its conserved first and last residue. Fields, in order: CDR3 DNA, CDR3 protein, J gene, clone size, D gene, V gene. D genes are given only for firm matches. Expanded clones are given a class, and other clones once, few, many or no size at all.

TGTGCCAGCAGCCGAGACAGGGGGAATGCTCAGCCCCAGCATTTT CASSRDRGNAQPQHF TRBJ1-5 - TRBD1 TRBV4-2
TGTGCCAGCAGACGGCAGGGAGGGGAGACCCAGTACTTC CASRRQGGETQYF TRBJ2-5 few TRBD2 TRBV6-2/TRBV6-3
TGTGCCAGCAGCTTAGGGACAGCCTCCTACGAGCAGTACTTC CASSLGTASYEQYF TRBJ2-7 many - TRBV7-2
TGCGCCAGCAGTGAGTCGGCAGGGATAAAGTTTGGCGAGCAGTACTTC CASSESAGIKFGEQYF TRBJ2-7 - - TRBV10-2
TGTGCCAGCAGAAATAACGGGGGGTACCCAGGGATCTACGAGCAGTACTTC CASRNNGGYPGIYEQYF TRBJ2-7 - TRBD2 TRBV28
TGTGCCAGCAGCGCAACCGGGACAGGGAGTCCCGGGGAGCTGTTTTTT CASSATGTGSPGELFF TRBJ2-2 once TRBD1 TRBV7-8
TGCAGTGCAAACCGATGGGACTTATCCTCCTACGAGCAGTACTTC CSANRWDLSSYEQYF TRBJ2-7 - - TRBV20-1
TGTGCCAGCAGTTACGGGTCAGTCGGGGATACGCAGTATTTT CASSYGSVGDTQYF TRBJ2-3 once - TRBV6-5
TGTGCCAGCAGCCCGGCGGGTTATGAGCAGTTCTTC CASSPAGYEQFF TRBJ2-1 many - TRBV18
TGTGCCAGCAGTGTTCGACAGGGGGCTAGCACAGATACGCAGTATTTT CASSVRQGASTDTQYF TRBJ2-3 few TRBD1 TRBV25-1
TGTGCCAGCAGCTCCCGGGACAGGGTTAGTGAGCAGTTCTTC CASSSRDRVSEQFF TRBJ2-1 many TRBD1 TRBV7-2
TGTGCCAGCAGCCAAGATTTAGAGAGCTATGGCTACACCTTC CASSQDLESYGYTF TRBJ1-2 - - TRBV4-1
TGTGCCAGCAGAGGACAGGACTCGCGGGGCTACACCTTC CASRGQDSRGYTF TRBJ1-2 - TRBD1 TRBV7-8
TGTGCCAGCAGCTACGACGGGACAGGGGACTTCGACGAGCAGTACTTC CASSYDGTGDFDEQYF TRBJ2-7 - TRBD1 TRBV5-6
TGCGCCAGCAGCTTGCCGCGGGGAACTAGCGGGTTTGGCTCCTACAATGAGCAGTTCTTC CASSLPRGTSGFGSYNEQFF TRBJ2-1 - TRBD2 TRBV5-1
TGTGCCAGCAGCCCCGCACTCTACGAGCAGTACTTC CASSPALYEQYF TRBJ2-7 few - TRBV12-3/TRBV12-4